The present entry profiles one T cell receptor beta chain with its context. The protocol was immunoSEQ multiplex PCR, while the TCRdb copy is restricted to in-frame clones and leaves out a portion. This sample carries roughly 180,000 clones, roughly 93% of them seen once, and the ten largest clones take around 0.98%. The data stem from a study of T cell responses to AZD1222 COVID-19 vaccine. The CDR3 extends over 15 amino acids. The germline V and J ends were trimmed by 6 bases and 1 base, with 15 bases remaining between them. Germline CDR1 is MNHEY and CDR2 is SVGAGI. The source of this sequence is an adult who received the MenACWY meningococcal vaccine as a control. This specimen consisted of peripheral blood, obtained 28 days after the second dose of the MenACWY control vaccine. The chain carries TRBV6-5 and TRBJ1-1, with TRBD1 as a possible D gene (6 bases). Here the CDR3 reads CASRASGQSNTEAFF. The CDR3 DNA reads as TGTGCCAGCAGGGCCTCGGGACAATCGAACACTGAAGCTTTCTTT.